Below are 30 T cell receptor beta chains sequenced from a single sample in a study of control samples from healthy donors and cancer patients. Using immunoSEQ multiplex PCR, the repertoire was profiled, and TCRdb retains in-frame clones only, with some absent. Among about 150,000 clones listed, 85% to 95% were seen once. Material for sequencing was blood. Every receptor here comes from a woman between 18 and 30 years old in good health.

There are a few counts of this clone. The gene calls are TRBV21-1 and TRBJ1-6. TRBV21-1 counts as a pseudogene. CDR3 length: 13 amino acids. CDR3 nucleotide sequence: TGTGCCAACCCCCCCAGTCGGCATTCACCCCTCCACTTT. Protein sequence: CANPPSRHSPLHF.

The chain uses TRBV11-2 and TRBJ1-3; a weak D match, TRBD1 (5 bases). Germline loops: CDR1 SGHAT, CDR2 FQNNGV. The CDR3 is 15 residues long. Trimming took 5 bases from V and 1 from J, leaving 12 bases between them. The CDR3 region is CASSKTAGSGNTIYF. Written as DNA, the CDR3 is TGTGCCAGCAGCAAGACCGCAGGGTCTGGAAACACCATATATTTT. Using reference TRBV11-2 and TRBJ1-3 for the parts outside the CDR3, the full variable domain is EAGVAQSPRYKIIEKRQSVAFWCNPISGHATLYWYQQILGQGPKLLIQFQNNGVVDDSQLPKDRFSAERLKGVDSTLKIQPAKLEDSAVYLCASSKTAGSGNTIYFGEGSWLTVV.

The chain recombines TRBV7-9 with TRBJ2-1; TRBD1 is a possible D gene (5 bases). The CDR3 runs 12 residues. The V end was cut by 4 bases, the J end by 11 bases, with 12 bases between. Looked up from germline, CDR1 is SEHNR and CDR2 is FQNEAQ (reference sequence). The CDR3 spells CASSSGPRKQFF. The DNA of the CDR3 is TGTGCCAGCAGCTCAGGGCCCCGGAAGCAGTTCTTC.

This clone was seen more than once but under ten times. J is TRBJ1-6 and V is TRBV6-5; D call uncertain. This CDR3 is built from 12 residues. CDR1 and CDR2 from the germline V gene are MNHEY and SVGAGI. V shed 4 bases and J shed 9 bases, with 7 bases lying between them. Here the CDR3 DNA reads TGTGCCAGCAGTTTCCCTGGTTCACCCCTCCACTTT. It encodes CASSFPGSPLHF.

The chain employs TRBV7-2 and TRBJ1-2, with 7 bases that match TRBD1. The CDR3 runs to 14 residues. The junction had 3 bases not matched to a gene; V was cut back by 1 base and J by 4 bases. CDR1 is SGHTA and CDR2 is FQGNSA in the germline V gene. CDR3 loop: CASSLGTGPYGYTF. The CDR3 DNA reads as TGTGCCAGCAGCTTAGGGACAGGACCCTATGGCTACACCTTC.

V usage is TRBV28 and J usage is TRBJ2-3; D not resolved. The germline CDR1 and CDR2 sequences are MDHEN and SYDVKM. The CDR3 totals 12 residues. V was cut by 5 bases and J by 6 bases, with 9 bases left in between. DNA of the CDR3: TGTGCCAGCAGTGCCCCTTGGGATACGCAGTATTTT. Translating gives CASSAPWDTQYF.

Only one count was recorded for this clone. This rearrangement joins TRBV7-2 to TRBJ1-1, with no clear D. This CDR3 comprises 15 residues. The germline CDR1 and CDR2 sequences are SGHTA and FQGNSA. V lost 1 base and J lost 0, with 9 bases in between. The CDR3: CASSLEGSMNTEAFF. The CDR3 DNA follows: TGTGCCAGCAGCTTAGAAGGCAGCATGAACACTGAAGCTTTCTTT.

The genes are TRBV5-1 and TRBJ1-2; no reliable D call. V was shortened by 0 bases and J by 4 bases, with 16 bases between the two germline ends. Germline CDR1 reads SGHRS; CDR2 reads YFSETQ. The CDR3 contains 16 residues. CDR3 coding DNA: TGCGCCAGCAGCTTGGCCTTGCCCGCCGTGGGCTATGGCTACACCTTC. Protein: CASSLALPAVGYGYTF.

The CDR3 DNA sequence: TGTGCCAGCCTCTCCCTCGGGTACACTGAAGCTTTCTTT. Amino acid sequence: CASLSLGYTEAFF. This chain joins TRBV12-3 or TRBV12-4 and TRBJ1-1, with no clear D. The CDR3 has 13 residues. V lost 8 bases to trimming and J lost 3 bases, with 13 bases between them.

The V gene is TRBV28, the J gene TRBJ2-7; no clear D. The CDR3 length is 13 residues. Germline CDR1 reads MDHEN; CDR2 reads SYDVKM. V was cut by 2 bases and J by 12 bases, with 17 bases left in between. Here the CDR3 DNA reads TGTGCCAGCAGTTTAAATTTCGTGGCTAGGACGTACTTC. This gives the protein CASSLNFVARTYF.

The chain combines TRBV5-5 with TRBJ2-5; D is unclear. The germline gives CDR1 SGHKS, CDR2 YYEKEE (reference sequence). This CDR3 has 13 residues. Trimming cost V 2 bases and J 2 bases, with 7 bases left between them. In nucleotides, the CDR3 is TGTGCCAGCAGCTTATTCAATCAAGAGACCCAGTACTTC. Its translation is CASSLFNQETQYF.

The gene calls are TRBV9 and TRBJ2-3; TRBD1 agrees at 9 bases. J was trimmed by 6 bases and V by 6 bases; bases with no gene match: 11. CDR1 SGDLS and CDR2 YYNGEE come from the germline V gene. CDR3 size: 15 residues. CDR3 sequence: CASTYTGTGRDTQYF. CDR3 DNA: TGTGCCAGCACCTACACCGGGACAGGGCGGGATACGCAGTATTTT.

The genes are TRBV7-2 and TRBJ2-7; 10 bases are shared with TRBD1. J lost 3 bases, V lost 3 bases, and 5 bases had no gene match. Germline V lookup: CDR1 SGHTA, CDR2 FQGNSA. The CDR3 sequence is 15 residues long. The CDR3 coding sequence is TGTGCCAGCAGCTTCGACAGGGGGCAGGGCTACGAGCAGTACTTC. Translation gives CASSFDRGQGYEQYF.

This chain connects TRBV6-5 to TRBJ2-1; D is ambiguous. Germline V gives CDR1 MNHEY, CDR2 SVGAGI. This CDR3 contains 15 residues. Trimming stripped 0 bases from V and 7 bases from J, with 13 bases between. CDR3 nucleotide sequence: TGTGCCAGCAGTTACTCGAGCCCTTCCTTAAATGAGCAGTTCTTC. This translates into CASSYSSPSLNEQFF.

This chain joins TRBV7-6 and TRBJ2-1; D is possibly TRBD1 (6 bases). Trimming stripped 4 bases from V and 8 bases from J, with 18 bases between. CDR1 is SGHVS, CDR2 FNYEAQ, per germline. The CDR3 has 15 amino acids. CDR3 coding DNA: TGTGCCAGCAGCTCTTTGGGACATTTTGTGGATGAGCAGTTCTTC. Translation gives CASSSLGHFVDEQFF.

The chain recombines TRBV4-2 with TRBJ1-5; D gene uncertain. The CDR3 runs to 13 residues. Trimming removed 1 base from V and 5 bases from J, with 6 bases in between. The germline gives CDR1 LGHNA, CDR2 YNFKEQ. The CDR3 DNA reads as TGTGCCAGCAGCCAAGCAGCGGATCAGCCCCAGCATTTT. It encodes CASSQAADQPQHF.

CDR3 sequence (DNA): TGTGCCACAACCGACAGGGCGGGGGCTGAAGCTTTCTTT. Translation gives CATTDRAGAEAFF. The chain employs TRBV21-1 and TRBJ1-1. TRBV21-1 is shown as a pseudogene. The CDR3 is made up of 13 amino acids.

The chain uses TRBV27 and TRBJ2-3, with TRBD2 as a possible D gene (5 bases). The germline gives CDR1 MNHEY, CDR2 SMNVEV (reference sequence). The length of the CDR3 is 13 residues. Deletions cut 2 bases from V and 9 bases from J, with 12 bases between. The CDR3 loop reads CASSLRSPGTQYF. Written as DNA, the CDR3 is TGTGCCAGCAGTTTAAGGAGCCCGGGGACGCAGTATTTT.

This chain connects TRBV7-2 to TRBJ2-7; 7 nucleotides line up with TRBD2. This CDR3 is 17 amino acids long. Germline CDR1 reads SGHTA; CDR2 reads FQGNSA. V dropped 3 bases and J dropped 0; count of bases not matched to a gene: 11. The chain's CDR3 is CASSLPGGRLSSYEQYF. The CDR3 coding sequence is TGTGCCAGCAGCTTGCCGGGGGGACGTCTTAGCTCCTACGAGCAGTACTTC.

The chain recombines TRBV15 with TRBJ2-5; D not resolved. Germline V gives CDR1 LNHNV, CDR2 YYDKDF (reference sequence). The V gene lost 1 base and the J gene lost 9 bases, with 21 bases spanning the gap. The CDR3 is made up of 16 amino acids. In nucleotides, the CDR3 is TGTGCCACCAGCAGAGCACACTGGGTTAGTAATCGGGCCCAGTACTTC. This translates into CATSRAHWVSNRAQYF.

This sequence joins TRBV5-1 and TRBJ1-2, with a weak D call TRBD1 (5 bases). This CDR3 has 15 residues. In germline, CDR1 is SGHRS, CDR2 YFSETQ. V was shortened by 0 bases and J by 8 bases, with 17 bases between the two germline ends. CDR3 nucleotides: TGCGCCAGCAGCTTGGGGCGGGGACCGAGGGAAGGCTACACCTTC. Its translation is CASSLGRGPREGYTF.

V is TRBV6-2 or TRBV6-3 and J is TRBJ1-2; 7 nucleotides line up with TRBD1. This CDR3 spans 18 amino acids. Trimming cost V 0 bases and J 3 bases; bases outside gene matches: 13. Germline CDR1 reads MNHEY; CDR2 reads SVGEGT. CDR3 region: CASSYSPSRTGVHYGYTF. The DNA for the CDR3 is TGTGCCAGCAGTTACTCCCCCTCGAGAACAGGGGTGCACTATGGCTACACCTTC.

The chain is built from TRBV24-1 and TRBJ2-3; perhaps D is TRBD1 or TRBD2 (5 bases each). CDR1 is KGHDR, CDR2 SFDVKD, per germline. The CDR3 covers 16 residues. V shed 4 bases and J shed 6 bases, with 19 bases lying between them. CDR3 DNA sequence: TGTGCCACCAGTGACGCCAGGCAGGGATGGGGGGATACGCAGTATTTT. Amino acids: CATSDARQGWGDTQYF.

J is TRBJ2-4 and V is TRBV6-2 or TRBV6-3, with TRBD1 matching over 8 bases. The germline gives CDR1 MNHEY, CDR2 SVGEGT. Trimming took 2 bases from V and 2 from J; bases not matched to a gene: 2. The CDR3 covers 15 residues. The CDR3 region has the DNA TGTGCCAGCAGTTACCAGGGGGCAACCAAAAACATTCAGTACTTC. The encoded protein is CASSYQGATKNIQYF.

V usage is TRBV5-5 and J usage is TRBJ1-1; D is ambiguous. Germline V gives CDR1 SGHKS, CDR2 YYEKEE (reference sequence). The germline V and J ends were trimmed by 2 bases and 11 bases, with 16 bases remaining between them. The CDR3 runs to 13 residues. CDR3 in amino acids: CASSFREDLVAFF. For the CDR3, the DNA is TGTGCCAGCAGCTTTCGCGAAGATCTCGTGGCTTTCTTT.

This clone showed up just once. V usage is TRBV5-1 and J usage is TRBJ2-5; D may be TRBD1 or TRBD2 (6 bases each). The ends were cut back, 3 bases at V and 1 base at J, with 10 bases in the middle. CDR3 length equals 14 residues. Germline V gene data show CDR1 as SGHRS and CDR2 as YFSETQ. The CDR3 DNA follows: TGCGCCAGCAGCTGGGGGGCGTTCCAAGAGACCCAGTACTTC. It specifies CASSWGAFQETQYF.

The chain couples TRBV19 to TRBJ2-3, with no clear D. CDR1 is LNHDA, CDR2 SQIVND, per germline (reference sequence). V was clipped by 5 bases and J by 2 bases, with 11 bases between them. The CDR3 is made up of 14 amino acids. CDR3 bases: TGTGCCAGTAGTGGGCCGATGATCACAGATACGCAGTATTTT. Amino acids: CASSGPMITDTQYF.

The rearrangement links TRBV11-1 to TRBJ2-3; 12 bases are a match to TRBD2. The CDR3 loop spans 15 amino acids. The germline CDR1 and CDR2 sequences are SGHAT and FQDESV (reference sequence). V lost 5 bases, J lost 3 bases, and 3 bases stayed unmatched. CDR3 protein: CASSRTSGITDTQYF. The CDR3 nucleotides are TGTGCCAGCAGCCGGACTAGCGGGATAACAGATACGCAGTATTTT.

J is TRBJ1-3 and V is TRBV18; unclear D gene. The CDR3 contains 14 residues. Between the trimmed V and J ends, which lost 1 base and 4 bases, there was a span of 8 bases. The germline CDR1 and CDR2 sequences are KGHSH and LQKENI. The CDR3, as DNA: TGTGCCAGCTCACCACAAAACTCCGGAAACACCATATATTTT. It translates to CASSPQNSGNTIYF.

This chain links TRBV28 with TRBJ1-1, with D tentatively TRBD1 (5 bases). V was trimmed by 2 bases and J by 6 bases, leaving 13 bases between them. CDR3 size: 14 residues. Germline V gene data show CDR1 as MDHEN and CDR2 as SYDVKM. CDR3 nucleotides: TGTGCCAGCAGTTTAGGGACCGACTCCTCTGAAGCTTTCTTT. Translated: CASSLGTDSSEAFF.